This T cell receptor (beta chain) was captured by sequencing in a study of identical twins. The CDR3 has 13 residues. Germline CDR1 reads SNHLY; CDR2 reads FYNNEI. Deletions cut 0 bases from V and 7 bases from J, with 10 bases between. Among all donors, each was a healthy Caucasian. This clonotype was seen only once. Its antigen is currently unknown. TCRdb reprocessed the 5' RACE reads with MiXCR, giving one entry per CDR3 protein. This table holds 450,000 or so distinct CDR3 sequences, roughly an eighth found once. Regarding the study as a whole: Twins shared beta out-of-frame sequences in excess, but this excess was weaker.

The data were also submitted as part of a second study, on yellow fever vaccine responses in identical twins.

The specimen was CD4+ T cells sorted from blood. This chain links TRBV2 with TRBJ2-7; D gene unclear. The receptor comes from a young woman in good health. The CDR3 coding sequence is TGTGCCAGCAGTGAAGCGCAATTATCGGAGCAGTACTTC. This translates into CASSEAQLSEQYF.